This T cell receptor beta chain was recovered during a study of blood T cell repertoires in COVID-19. Study as a whole: PBMCs, B-cell-depleted T cells, or T cells were the source of the cDNA or gDNA that made up the material.

Trimming shortened V by 0 bases and J by 7 bases, and 12 bases separated the two germline ends. Looked up from germline, CDR1 is LNHNV and CDR2 is YYDKDF (reference sequence). The CDR3 covers 14 residues. The assay was immunoSEQ multiplex PCR, and TCRdb's table has in-frame clones only and misses some. In the table there are 120,000 or so clones, more than 75% of which are singletons. Sample: peripheral blood. This TCR was sampled from a woman in her seventies with acute or convalescent COVID-19. The chain employs TRBV15 and TRBJ1-2; possibly TRBD1 for D (5 bases). CDR3 region: CATSRDRQGGGYTF. For the CDR3, the DNA is TGTGCCACCAGCAGAGATCGGCAGGGAGGTGGCTACACCTTC.